This T cell receptor beta chain was documented in a study of T cells in Graves' hyperthyroidism and ophthalmopathy. Trimming left V 7 bases short and J 2 bases short, with 17 bases between. Germline loops: CDR1 SQVTM, CDR2 ANQGSEA. The CDR3 covers 14 residues. It was RNA transcripts that yielded the amplified TCR beta CDR3 regions. The study used the HTBI primer set for a first-round RT-PCR of the TCR CDR3. TCRdb itself ran the multiplex PCR reads through MiXCR, one entry per CDR3 protein. Of under 600,000 distinct CDR3 sequences in the sample, about 16% are singletons; the top ten hold roughly 3%. Broader study findings: Blood also held most thyroid clonotypes expanded beyond 0.001.

Turning to this clonotype: The antigen is not known.

Sequenced input: blood. The clonotype comes from a middle-aged woman with Graves' ophthalmopathy. The rearrangement uses TRBV29-1 and TRBJ2-5; no definite D call. The CDR3 here is CSGDAGPSQETQYF. Here the CDR3 DNA reads TGCAGCGGTGACGCAGGACCATCACAAGAGACCCAGTACTTC.